This TCR beta chain was recovered during a study of human thymus T cells. Libraries were prepared by immunoSEQ multiplex PCR; TCRdb keeps only in-frame clonotypes and omits some of them. The sample holds approximately 46,000 clones; around 95% are singletons and the top ten take under 0.2%. During surgery, about 0.5-1 mL peripheral blood was drawn from four of eight donors. Trimming left V 1 base short and J 2 bases short, with 10 bases between. There are 15 residues in the CDR3. CDR1 SGHTA and CDR2 FQGNSA come from the germline V gene. The genes are TRBV7-2 and TRBJ2-3; D is uncertain. Material for sequencing was blood. The clonotype comes from a girl less than two years old with a congenital heart defect but otherwise immunologically healthy. CDR3 nucleotide sequence: TGTGCCAGCAGCTTAGAGGAGTTCTTCACAGATACGCAGTATTTT. Translation gives CASSLEEFFTDTQYF.